This is a list of T cell receptor beta chains from one sample in a study of cytomegalovirus exposure and HLA in healthy donors. Measured with immunoSEQ multiplex PCR; TCRdb has only the in-frame clones, and not every one. The sample table includes some 64,000 clones. Sequenced input: PBMCs. The source of these receptors is a woman in her twenties or thirties in good health and CMV-seronegative. CDR3s include the opening cysteine and the closing phenylalanine or tryptophan.

TRBJ1-2 | TRBV30 | CAWTGVDRGYTF
TRBJ1-2 | TRBV18 | CASSPLTGGVDGYTF
TRBJ2-3 | TRBV4-3 | CASSQDVRYPQYF
TRBJ1-1 | TRBV30 | CAWVLEGREAFF
TRBJ2-7 | TRBV9 | CASSVATGYEQYF
TRBJ2-3 | TRBV4-1 | CASRRTFSTDTQYF
TRBJ2-5 | TRBV7-3 | CASSSTPQETQYF
TRBJ2-7 | TRBV6-5 | CASSSRDRGVYEQYF
TRBJ2-5 | TRBV7-2 | CASSSALLRETQYF
TRBJ1-5 | TRBV4-1 | CASSQFRDRAQPQHF
TRBJ1-1 | TRBV18 | CASSGQGAGEDFF
TRBJ2-7 | TRBV29-1 | CSVVGGGRRSSYEQYF
TRBJ1-2 | TRBV4-1 | CASSQPGQTNYGYTF
TRBJ1-5 | TRBV18 | CASSPGTGWDQPQHF
TRBJ2-3 | TRBV6-1 | CASSGAGVTDTQYF
TRBJ2-1 | TRBV30 | CAWRSGGRDDNEQFF
TRBJ2-6 | TRBV6-5 | CASSYLDRATANVLTF
TRBJ1-1 | TRBV5-1 | CASSFDRGREAFF
TRBJ1-5 | TRBV7-9 | CASSSSFGSQPQHF
TRBJ2-2 | TRBV13 | CASSRTVAGELFF
TRBJ2-2 | TRBV5-1 | CASSRPGQSTGELFF
TRBJ1-1 | TRBV18 | CAIGTGLNTEAFF
TRBJ2-7 | TRBV5-1 | CASSPGQGIHEQYF
TRBJ2-1 | TRBV6-5 | CASSLANNEQFF
TRBJ1-6 | TRBV6-5 | CASRRVDNSPLHF
TRBJ2-3 | TRBV12-5 | CASGLFGGYTDTQYF
TRBJ1-5 | TRBV28 | CASRQNQPQHF
TRBJ2-7 | TRBV30 | CAGRLILAGVYEQYF
TRBJ1-4 | TRBV9 | CASSVGQGREKLFF
TRBJ2-7 | TRBV28 | CASSLLGTGTSYEQYF
TRBJ1-1 | TRBV4-1 | CASSQGGGQAFF
TRBJ2-7 | TRBV30 | CAWSLGQGYEQYF
TRBJ1-2 | TRBV5-1 | CASSLWDRGHLDGYTF
TRBJ1-4 | TRBV7-9 | CASSLLNRDEGKLFF
TRBJ2-7 | TRBV10-3 | CAISEEGGPYEQYF
TRBJ2-2 | TRBV2 | CASSEGTRRGGELFF
TRBJ2-1 | TRBV6-6 | CASSPGTGGEQFF
TRBJ1-5 | TRBV28 | CASSFSRWGGRSSQPQHF
TRBJ2-5 | TRBV4-1 | CASSLISGKETQYF
TRBJ2-7 | TRBV28 | CASVPAGQSYEQYF
TRBJ1-1 | TRBV6-5 | CASNRGQGNTEAFF
TRBJ1-1 | TRBV27 | CASSQDRLYLNTEAFF
TRBJ2-3 | TRBV4-2 | CASSPFWAGGADTQYF
TRBJ2-5 | TRBV7-2 | CASSYRTARETQYF
TRBJ1-2 | TRBV30 | CAWSVWPRGGYTF
TRBJ2-1 | TRBV2 | CASSDGTGLDNEQFF
TRBJ2-3 | TRBV4-2 | CASRSNPRGVRDTQYF
TRBJ2-1 | TRBV9 | CASSIRGGDEQFF
TRBJ2-5 | TRBV7-9 | CASSHSPGQQYF
TRBJ1-1 | TRBV10-3 | CAISNRENTEAFF
TRBJ2-2 | TRBV30 | CAWGGRGSGRGNTGELFF
TRBJ1-1 | TRBV30 | CASKQGLNTEAFF
TRBJ2-1 | TRBV7-9 | CASSLETGVLGNEQFF
TRBJ1-5 | TRBV30 | CAWSDRGRGNQPQHF
TRBJ2-2 | TRBV19 | CASTTGLAGGTTNTGELFF